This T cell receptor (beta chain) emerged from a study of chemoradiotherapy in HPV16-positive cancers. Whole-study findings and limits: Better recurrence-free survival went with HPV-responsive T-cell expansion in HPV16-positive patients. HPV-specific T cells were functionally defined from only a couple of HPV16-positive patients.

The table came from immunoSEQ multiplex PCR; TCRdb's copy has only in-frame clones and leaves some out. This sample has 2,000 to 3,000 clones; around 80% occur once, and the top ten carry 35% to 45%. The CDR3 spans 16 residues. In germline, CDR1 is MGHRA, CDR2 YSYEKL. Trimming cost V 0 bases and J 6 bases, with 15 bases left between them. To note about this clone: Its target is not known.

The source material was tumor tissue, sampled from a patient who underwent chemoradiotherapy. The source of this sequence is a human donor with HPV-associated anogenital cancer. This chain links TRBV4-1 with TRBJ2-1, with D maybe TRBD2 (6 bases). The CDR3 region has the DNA TGCGCCAGCAGCCAAGATGGTCACGGCGGGATCAATGAGCAGTTCTTC. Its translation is CASSQDGHGGINEQFF.